This is a list of T cell receptor beta chains from one sample in a study of shared clonotypes between healthy human individuals. The table came from immunoSEQ multiplex PCR; TCRdb's copy has only in-frame clones and leaves some out. The table records some 800,000 clones, more than 85% of them present only once. Source material: naive CD8+ T cells sorted from blood. The receptors here all came from a man between 25 and 39 years old in good health. CDR3s include the opening cysteine and the closing phenylalanine or tryptophan. Each record gives: D gene, J gene, clone size, V gene, CDR3 protein, CDR3 DNA. The D gene is left open where the match is weak. Size tells how often a clone was seen (once, few, many) or the class of an expanded clone, and some rows leave it out.

d_gene: .
j_gene: TRBJ2-5
abundance: .
v_gene: TRBV5-1
CDR3aa: CASRCEDCETQYF
CDR3nt: TGCGCCAGCAGGTGCGAGGACTGTGAGACCCAGTACTTC

d_gene: .
j_gene: TRBJ2-2
abundance: .
v_gene: TRBV6-4
CDR3aa: CASRSSGGTGELFF
CDR3nt: TGTGCCAGCCGCTCGTCCGGTGGGACCGGGGAGCTGTTTTTT

d_gene: .
j_gene: TRBJ2-5
abundance: .
v_gene: TRBV6-1
CDR3aa: CASTGGRAFQETQYF
CDR3nt: TGTGCCAGCACCGGAGGAAGAGCCTTTCAAGAGACCCAGTACTTC

d_gene: .
j_gene: TRBJ1-1
abundance: .
v_gene: TRBV25-1
CDR3aa: CASSELGLENTEAFF
CDR3nt: TGTGCCAGCAGTGAATTAGGGTTGGAGAACACTGAAGCTTTCTTT

d_gene: TRBD2
j_gene: TRBJ2-1
abundance: .
v_gene: TRBV9
CDR3aa: CASSVASGSNNEQFF
CDR3nt: TGTGCCAGCAGCGTAGCTAGCGGGAGTAACAATGAGCAGTTCTTC

d_gene: .
j_gene: TRBJ2-2
abundance: .
v_gene: TRBV29-1
CDR3aa: CSVVGPDGAARGTGELFF
CDR3nt: TGCAGCGTTGTGGGTCCGGACGGGGCCGCAAGAGGGACCGGGGAGCTGTTTTTT

d_gene: .
j_gene: TRBJ1-5
abundance: .
v_gene: TRBV25-1
CDR3aa: CASSELGVNQPQHF
CDR3nt: TGTGCCAGCAGTGAATTAGGGGTCAATCAGCCCCAGCATTTT

d_gene: .
j_gene: TRBJ2-2
abundance: .
v_gene: TRBV19
CDR3aa: CASSIFLENTGELFF
CDR3nt: TGTGCCAGTAGTATATTTTTAGAGAACACCGGGGAGCTGTTTTTT

d_gene: .
j_gene: TRBJ2-7
abundance: .
v_gene: TRBV7-2
CDR3aa: CASSTRDTNPYEQYF
CDR3nt: TGTGCCAGCAGCACCCGGGACACTAATCCCTACGAGCAGTACTTC

d_gene: TRBD2
j_gene: TRBJ2-5
abundance: .
v_gene: TRBV9
CDR3aa: CASSSQAGGPQYF
CDR3nt: TGTGCCAGCAGCTCCCAAGCGGGAGGGCCCCAGTACTTC

d_gene: TRBD2
j_gene: TRBJ2-7
abundance: .
v_gene: TRBV5-1
CDR3aa: CASSLGLGLASYEQYF
CDR3nt: TGCGCCAGCAGCTTGGGGCTGGGACTAGCGAGCTACGAGCAGTACTTC

d_gene: .
j_gene: TRBJ1-2
abundance: .
v_gene: TRBV9
CDR3aa: CASSVARGSYGYTF
CDR3nt: TGTGCCAGCAGCGTAGCCAGGGGAAGCTATGGCTACACCTTC

d_gene: .
j_gene: TRBJ2-7
abundance: .
v_gene: TRBV4-3
CDR3aa: CASSPRTGPYEQYF
CDR3nt: TGCGCCAGCAGCCCAAGGACGGGCCCCTACGAGCAGTACTTC

d_gene: TRBD2
j_gene: TRBJ2-7
abundance: .
v_gene: TRBV27
CDR3aa: CASSLWGGTSYEQYF
CDR3nt: TGTGCCAGCAGTTTATGGGGGGGAACCTCCTACGAGCAGTACTTC

d_gene: .
j_gene: TRBJ2-2
abundance: .
v_gene: TRBV9
CDR3aa: CASEEGRGSLTATGELFF
CDR3nt: TGTGCCAGCGAGGAGGGACGGGGCAGCTTAACGGCCACCGGGGAGCTGTTTTTT

d_gene: .
j_gene: TRBJ2-7
abundance: .
v_gene: TRBV4-3
CDR3aa: CASSQDGRGPLSYEQYF
CDR3nt: TGCGCCAGCAGCCAAGATGGGCGGGGCCCCTTATCCTACGAGCAGTACTTC

d_gene: .
j_gene: TRBJ2-7
abundance: .
v_gene: TRBV28
CDR3aa: CASSLRGEAYEQYF
CDR3nt: TGTGCCAGCAGTTTGCGGGGAGAGGCCTACGAGCAGTACTTC

d_gene: .
j_gene: TRBJ2-3
abundance: once
v_gene: TRBV6-6
CDR3aa: CASSHFASTDTQYF
CDR3nt: TGTGCCAGCAGCCACTTCGCTAGCACAGATACGCAGTATTTT

d_gene: TRBD2
j_gene: TRBJ2-2
abundance: .
v_gene: TRBV11-3
CDR3aa: CASSLGLALTGELFF
CDR3nt: TGTGCCAGCAGCTTGGGACTAGCGTTAACCGGGGAGCTGTTTTTT

d_gene: .
j_gene: TRBJ1-1
abundance: .
v_gene: TRBV5-8
CDR3aa: CASSRYVSINTEAFF
CDR3nt: TGTGCCAGCAGCCGCTACGTGTCAATTAATACTGAAGCTTTCTTT

d_gene: .
j_gene: TRBJ1-1
abundance: .
v_gene: TRBV28
CDR3aa: CASSFSAAGSYTEAFF
CDR3nt: TGTGCCAGCAGTTTTTCCGCTGCAGGGTCTTACACTGAAGCTTTCTTT

d_gene: .
j_gene: TRBJ1-2
abundance: .
v_gene: TRBV5-1
CDR3aa: CASSFWTDYGYTF
CDR3nt: TGCGCCAGCAGCTTCTGGACGGACTATGGCTACACCTTC

d_gene: TRBD2
j_gene: TRBJ2-1
abundance: .
v_gene: TRBV27
CDR3aa: CASIGAGGHEQFF
CDR3nt: TGTGCCAGTATCGGTGCGGGAGGGCATGAGCAGTTCTTC

d_gene: .
j_gene: TRBJ2-1
abundance: .
v_gene: TRBV28
CDR3aa: CASSLPSGFRENEQFF
CDR3nt: TGTGCCAGCAGTTTACCGAGCGGATTCCGGGAGAATGAGCAGTTCTTC

d_gene: TRBD2
j_gene: TRBJ2-1
abundance: .
v_gene: TRBV5-6
CDR3aa: CASSFHGTSVNNEQFF
CDR3nt: TGTGCCAGCAGCTTTCATGGGACTAGCGTCAACAATGAGCAGTTCTTC

d_gene: TRBD2
j_gene: TRBJ2-2
abundance: .
v_gene: TRBV9
CDR3aa: CASSTEREGSGELFF
CDR3nt: TGTGCCAGCAGCACCGAGCGGGAGGGGTCCGGGGAGCTGTTTTTT

d_gene: .
j_gene: TRBJ1-4
abundance: .
v_gene: TRBV7-2
CDR3aa: CASSLTGGTNEKLFF
CDR3nt: TGTGCCAGCAGCTTAACGGGGGGCACTAATGAAAAACTGTTTTTT

d_gene: TRBD2
j_gene: TRBJ2-7
abundance: .
v_gene: TRBV7-2
CDR3aa: CASRMTSGSIYEQYF
CDR3nt: TGTGCCAGCAGAATGACTAGCGGGAGTATATACGAGCAGTACTTC

d_gene: .
j_gene: TRBJ2-2
abundance: once
v_gene: TRBV28
CDR3aa: CASSLSFLYGELFF
CDR3nt: TGTGCCAGCAGTTTATCCTTTCTTTACGGGGAGCTGTTTTTT

d_gene: .
j_gene: TRBJ2-7
abundance: .
v_gene: TRBV14
CDR3aa: CASSPTSGEVGQYF
CDR3nt: TGTGCCAGCAGCCCAACCTCAGGGGAGGTTGGGCAGTACTTC

d_gene: .
j_gene: TRBJ2-2
abundance: once
v_gene: TRBV14
CDR3aa: CASSPRPGADTGELFF
CDR3nt: TGTGCCAGCAGCCCCCGTCCAGGGGCCGACACCGGGGAGCTGTTTTTT

d_gene: .
j_gene: TRBJ2-7
abundance: .
v_gene: TRBV19
CDR3aa: CASSIAGYYEQYF
CDR3nt: TGTGCCAGTAGTATAGCAGGTTACTACGAGCAGTACTTC

d_gene: .
j_gene: TRBJ1-2
abundance: .
v_gene: TRBV13
CDR3aa: CASSLGLTGNYGYTF
CDR3nt: TGTGCCAGCAGCTTAGGCCTAACCGGGAACTATGGCTACACCTTC

d_gene: .
j_gene: TRBJ2-2
abundance: once
v_gene: TRBV14
CDR3aa: CASSQVVSGNTGELFF
CDR3nt: TGTGCCAGCAGCCAAGTAGTGTCGGGAAACACCGGGGAGCTGTTTTTT

d_gene: TRBD1
j_gene: TRBJ2-7
abundance: .
v_gene: TRBV15
CDR3aa: CATSRRDRGVVKQYF
CDR3nt: TGTGCCACCAGCAGACGGGACAGGGGGGTGGTTAAGCAGTACTTC

d_gene: TRBD1
j_gene: TRBJ1-2
abundance: few
v_gene: TRBV29-1
CDR3aa: CSVVWTGRYGYTF
CDR3nt: TGCAGCGTTGTGTGGACAGGGCGCTATGGCTACACCTTC

d_gene: TRBD2
j_gene: TRBJ2-3
abundance: .
v_gene: TRBV28
CDR3aa: CASSAGGSGRDTQYF
CDR3nt: TGTGCCAGCAGTGCCGGGGGGAGCGGGAGAGATACGCAGTATTTT

d_gene: .
j_gene: TRBJ1-3
abundance: .
v_gene: TRBV9
CDR3aa: CASTQQGRGNTIYF
CDR3nt: TGTGCCAGCACCCAACAGGGCAGGGGAAACACCATATATTTT

d_gene: .
j_gene: TRBJ2-7
abundance: .
v_gene: TRBV4-3
CDR3aa: CASSQGAGRAYEQYF
CDR3nt: TGCGCCAGCAGCCAAGGGGCCGGACGGGCCTACGAGCAGTACTTC

d_gene: TRBD1
j_gene: TRBJ2-7
abundance: once
v_gene: TRBV14
CDR3aa: CASSQDRGGEQYF
CDR3nt: TGTGCCAGCAGCCAGGACAGGGGTGGCGAGCAGTACTTC

d_gene: .
j_gene: TRBJ2-7
abundance: .
v_gene: TRBV7-9
CDR3aa: CASTAVGGPYEQYF
CDR3nt: TGTGCCAGCACCGCTGTGGGGGGCCCCTACGAGCAGTACTTC

d_gene: .
j_gene: TRBJ2-7
abundance: .
v_gene: TRBV11-2
CDR3aa: CASSLAYGKREQYF
CDR3nt: TGTGCCAGCAGCTTAGCTTACGGAAAGCGCGAGCAGTACTTC

d_gene: .
j_gene: TRBJ2-7
abundance: .
v_gene: TRBV5-1
CDR3aa: CASSLVGILYEQYF
CDR3nt: TGCGCCAGCAGCTTGGTGGGTATCTTATACGAGCAGTACTTC